One sample yielded the 24 T cell receptor beta chains listed below, sequenced in a study of blood T cells in healthy people across ages. A second PCR of 7 to 11 cycles used a sample-barcoded 5' primer and a J-beta primer mix. Each CDR3 protein is one row after TCRdb ran MiXCR on the 5' RACE reads. This sample has 1,500,000 or so distinct CDR3 sequences, with roughly 43% found just once. The sequenced sample was blood. The receptors were gathered from a woman under 30 in good health.

V and J are TRBV3-1 and TRBJ1-4; the match to TRBD1 covers 8 bases. After removal of 4 bases from V and 5 bases from J, the junction contained 3 bases not matched to a gene. This CDR3 is 14 amino acids long. Per germline, CDR1 LGHDT and CDR2 YNNKEL (reference sequence). CDR3 residues: CASSRQGPNEKLFF. CDR3 coding DNA: TGTGCCAGCAGCCGACAGGGGCCCAATGAAAAACTGTTTTTT. Full variable domain (rest looked up from reference TRBV3-1 and TRBJ1-4): DTAVSQTPKYLVTQMGNDKSIKCEQNLGHDTMYWYKQDSKKFLKIMFSYNNKELIINETVPNRFSPKSPDKAHLNLHINSLELGDSAVYFCASSRQGPNEKLFFGSGTQLSVL.

The chain is built from TRBV6-2 or TRBV6-3 and TRBJ2-5; 9 nucleotides agree with TRBD1. Germline V gene data show CDR1 as MNHEY and CDR2 as SVGEGT. This CDR3 has 15 amino acids. Unmatched junction bases numbered 7, after V lost 4 bases and J lost 4 bases. CDR3 amino acids: CASSSHTGGRETQYF. The CDR3 bases are TGTGCCAGCAGTTCACATACAGGGGGCCGAGAGACCCAGTACTTC.

This clonotype was found a few times. This chain's CDR3 is CASSLVAGTQYF. For the CDR3, the DNA is TGTGCCAGCAGTCTGGTAGCGGGAACGCAGTATTTT. This chain links TRBV6-2 or TRBV6-3 with TRBJ2-3; TRBD2 matches at 8 bases. Germline loops: CDR1 MNHEY, CDR2 SVGEGT. The length of the CDR3 is 12 residues. The V gene end was trimmed by 5 bases and the J gene end by 9 bases; junction bases not matched to a gene: 4.

The chain combines TRBV29-1 with TRBJ1-1, with D unresolved. CDR1 SQVTM and CDR2 ANQGSEA come from the germline V gene. The V end was cut by 4 bases, the J end by 0 bases, with 6 bases between. The CDR3 totals 12 residues. This chain's CDR3 is CSVVAVNTEAFF. DNA for the CDR3: TGCAGCGTTGTTGCAGTGAACACTGAAGCTTTCTTT.

Of note for this clonotype: A much larger clonotype is one base distant, so this may be a read error. J is TRBJ2-7 and V is TRBV20-1, with D tentatively TRBD1 or TRBD2 (5 bases each). The CDR3 loop spans 13 amino acids. The germline V and J ends were trimmed by 5 bases and 1 base, with 12 bases remaining between them. CDR1 and CDR2 (germline): DFQATT, SNEGSKA (reference sequence). The CDR3 sequence is CSADGAGSYEQYF. For the CDR3, the DNA is TGCAGTGCTGACGGGGCAGGGTCCTACGAGCAGTACTTC.

V usage is TRBV2 and J usage is TRBJ1-5; 7 positions agree with TRBD1. The junction had 8 bases not matched to a gene; V was cut back by 4 bases and J by 5 bases. Looked up from germline, CDR1 is SNHLY and CDR2 is FYNNEI. The CDR3 sequence is 15 residues long. This CDR3 reads CASSGPGGVDQPQHF. CDR3 in DNA: TGTGCCAGCAGTGGTCCAGGGGGAGTGGATCAGCCCCAGCATTTT.

The chain employs TRBV10-3 and TRBJ2-6, with 8 bases lining up with TRBD1. The germline CDR1 and CDR2 sequences are ENHRY and SYGVKD. The V gene end was trimmed by 3 bases and the J gene end by 1 base; junction bases not matched to a gene: 11. The CDR3 sequence is 19 residues long. In nucleotides, the CDR3 is TGTGCCATCAGTGACCCCTCGACAGGGGAGAGATCTGGGGCCAACGTCCTGACTTTC. Its translation: CAISDPSTGERSGANVLTF.

This chain joins TRBV20-1 and TRBJ2-3, with D perhaps matching TRBD2 (7 bases). This CDR3 has 14 residues. CDR1 DFQATT and CDR2 SNEGSKA come from the germline V gene (reference sequence). Trimming cost V 8 bases and J 0 bases, with 15 bases left between them. The CDR3, as DNA: TGCAGTCGCGGGGGCCGTACAAGCACAGATACGCAGTATTTT. Its protein is CSRGGRTSTDTQYF.

V and J are TRBV7-2 and TRBJ2-1; maybe TRBD2 (6 bases). The DNA end is a closer match to TRBJ2-7, so the J assignment may be wrong. Germline V CDR1 and CDR2: SGHTA, FQGNSA. This CDR3 contains 15 residues. CDR3 DNA: TGTGCCAGCAGCTGGGACTTCAGCTCCTACAATGAGCAGTACTTC. Translating gives CASSWDFSSYNEQYF.

This clonotype came up many times. The genes are TRBV25-1 and TRBJ2-3, with 10 nucleotides matching TRBD1. CDR1 and CDR2 (germline): MGHDK, SYGVNS. J lost 4 bases, V lost 3 bases, and 13 bases had no gene match. This CDR3 comprises 18 residues. CDR3 loop: CASSDVPSTGTGADTQYF. CDR3 bases: TGTGCCAGCAGTGACGTACCTTCGACCGGGACAGGGGCAGATACGCAGTATTTT.

The chain uses TRBV4-1 and TRBJ2-7; D is undetermined. V gave up 1 base and J gave up 3 bases, with 7 bases separating them. The CDR3 is 13 residues long. Germline CDR1 reads MGHRA; CDR2 reads YSYEKL. The CDR3 region is CASSQGPRYEQYF. The DNA of the CDR3 is TGCGCCAGCAGCCAAGGCCCCCGCTACGAGCAGTACTTC.

Regarding this clonotype: The junction and the germline gene differ at one end; a read error may be behind it. The chain joins TRBV4-3 to TRBJ1-6, with unresolved D. CDR1 LGHNA and CDR2 YSLEER come from the germline V gene. CDR3 size: 16 residues. The CDR3 DNA reads TGCGCCAGCAGCCAAGATCGTGGGAACTATAATTCACCCCCCCACTTT. Translating it yields CASSQDRGNYNSPPHF.

This chain joins TRBV7-9 and TRBJ2-7; no firm D call. The CDR3 extends over 13 amino acids. Trimming left V 5 bases short and J 3 bases short, with 11 bases between. Germline V gene lookup returns CDR1 SEHNR and CDR2 FQNEAQ (reference sequence). CDR3 in amino acids: CASSPALYYEQYF. For the CDR3, the DNA is TGTGCCAGCAGCCCCGCACTTTACTACGAGCAGTACTTC.

The chain is built from TRBV24-1 and TRBJ2-1; 12 nucleotides line up with TRBD2. CDR3 size: 14 residues. CDR1 KGHDR and CDR2 SFDVKD come from the germline V gene. V was pared by 9 bases and J by 9 bases, with 8 bases of the junction left unmatched. The CDR3 nucleotides are TGTGCCACCTCTTCTAGCGGGAGGGCCTCTGAGCAGTTCTTC. Translation: CATSSSGRASEQFF.

The CDR3, as DNA: TGTGCCAGCAGCTTAGAGTCTCGTCGGCCCCAGCATTTT. Residues: CASSLESRRPQHF. This chain joins TRBV7-2 and TRBJ1-5; no clear D gene. Germline V gene data show CDR1 as SGHTA and CDR2 as FQGNSA. V was pared by 1 base and J by 9 bases, with 10 bases between. This CDR3 comprises 13 residues. The variable domain in full, with the rest retrieved from reference TRBV7-2 and TRBJ1-5, is GAGVSQSPSNKVTEKGKDVELRCDPISGHTALYWYRQSLGQGLEFLIYFQGNSAPDKSGLPSDRFSAERTGGSVSTLTIQRTQQEDSAVYLCASSLESRRPQHFGDGTRLSIL.

This clonotype was observed a handful of times. The V and J genes are TRBV12-3 or TRBV12-4 and TRBJ2-1; D gene unclear. V was trimmed by 3 bases and J by 4 bases, leaving 13 bases between them. CDR3 length equals 15 residues. This CDR3 is CASSFTPRSYNEQFF. In DNA form, the CDR3 reads TGTGCCAGCAGTTTTACACCACGGTCGTACAATGAGCAGTTCTTC.

The CDR3 DNA is TGTGCCAGCAGCGGGCAGGGGCGGAACGGGGAGCTGTTTTTT. Translated, it gives CASSGQGRNGELFF. The V call is TRBV25-1, the J call TRBJ2-2, with TRBD1 as a possible D gene (6 bases). V was trimmed by 6 bases and J by 7 bases, leaving 15 bases between them. The CDR3 extends over 14 amino acids. Germline loops: CDR1 MGHDK, CDR2 SYGVNS.

The chain joins TRBV5-1 to TRBJ2-3, with TRBD2 identical over 8 bases. Germline V gene lookup returns CDR1 SGHRS and CDR2 YFSETQ. This CDR3 comprises 16 residues. J lost 2 bases, V lost 0 bases, and 5 bases had no gene match. CDR3 bases: TGCGCCAGCAGCTTGGACGGGGGGGCGAACACAGATACGCAGTATTTT. The encoded protein is CASSLDGGANTDTQYF.

V is TRBV5-6 and J is TRBJ2-5, with TRBD2 matching over 7 bases. The end of the DNA aligns better with TRBJ2-7, so the J call may be wrong. Per germline, CDR1 SGHDT and CDR2 YYEEEE. The CDR3 has 15 amino acids. This CDR3 reads CASSLLLRGTSEQYF. The CDR3 DNA reads as TGTGCCAGCAGCTTGCTGTTGCGGGGGACTTCCGAGCAGTACTTC.

Points on this clonotype: A read error may account for a junction end that differs from germline. The gene calls are TRBV29-1 and TRBJ2-1, with 9 bases fitting TRBD2. CDR3 length equals 17 residues. Germline assignment: CDR1 SQVTM and CDR2 ANQGSEA. The CDR3 loop reads CSVEGVASGMTYNEQFF. Here the CDR3 DNA reads TGCAGCGTCGAAGGGGTCGCTAGCGGGATGACATACAATGAGCAGTTCTTC.

The CDR3 DNA sequence: TGTGCCAGCAGCCATGACCACAACGACTACACCTTC. Its protein is CASSHDHNDYTF. The rearrangement uses TRBV5-4 and TRBJ1-2; D call uncertain. V shed 4 bases and J shed 10 bases, with 14 bases lying between them. The CDR3 is made up of 12 amino acids. In germline, CDR1 is SGHNT, CDR2 YYREEE (reference sequence). Variable domain in full (rest from reference TRBV5-4 and TRBJ1-2): ETGVTQSPTHLIKTRGQQVTLRCSSQSGHNTVSWYQQALGQGPQFIFQYYREEENGRGNFPPRFSGLQFPNYSSELNVNALELDDSALYLCASSHDHNDYTFGSGTRLTVV.

This clonotype was found a few times. The chain joins TRBV6-2 or TRBV6-3 to TRBJ1-2, with D unresolved. The CDR3 is 15 residues long. With 1 base removed from V and 1 base from J, the gap between germline ends came to 10 bases. CDR1 MNHEY and CDR2 SVGEGT come from the germline V gene. The CDR3 spells CASSYFSDDNYGYTF. The CDR3 DNA sequence: TGTGCCAGCAGTTACTTCTCCGACGATAACTATGGCTACACCTTC.

The rearrangement uses TRBV7-9 and TRBJ2-7; D is unclear. CDR1 SEHNR and CDR2 FQNEAQ come from the germline V gene (reference sequence). Trimming stripped 1 base from V and 2 bases from J, with 15 bases between. This CDR3 region has 16 residues. The CDR3 DNA is TGTGCCAGCAGCTTAGTTTCCGGTCTTAGCCCCTACGAGCAGTACTTC. It codes for CASSLVSGLSPYEQYF.

Notes on this clonotype: At one end, the junction sequence differs from germline, possibly due to a read error. The V call is TRBV2, the J call TRBJ1-4; 9 bases line up with TRBD1. There are 15 residues in the CDR3. Germline-derived CDR1 and CDR2 are SNHLY and FYNNEI. The DNA of the CDR3 is TGTGCCAGCAGACGACAGGGGGGGACTAATGAAAAACTGATTTTT. As protein: CASRRQGGTNEKLIF.